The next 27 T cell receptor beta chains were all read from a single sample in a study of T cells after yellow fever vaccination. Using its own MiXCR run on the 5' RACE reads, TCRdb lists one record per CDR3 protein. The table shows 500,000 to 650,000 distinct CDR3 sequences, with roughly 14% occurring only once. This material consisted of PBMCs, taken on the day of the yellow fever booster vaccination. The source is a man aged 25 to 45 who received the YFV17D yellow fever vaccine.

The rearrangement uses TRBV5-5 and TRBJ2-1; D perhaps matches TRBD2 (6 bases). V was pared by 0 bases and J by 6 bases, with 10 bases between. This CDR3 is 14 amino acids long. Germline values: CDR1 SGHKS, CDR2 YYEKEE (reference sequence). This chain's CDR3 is CASSLEGRLNEQFF. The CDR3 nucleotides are TGTGCCAGCAGCTTGGAAGGGAGGCTCAATGAGCAGTTCTTC.

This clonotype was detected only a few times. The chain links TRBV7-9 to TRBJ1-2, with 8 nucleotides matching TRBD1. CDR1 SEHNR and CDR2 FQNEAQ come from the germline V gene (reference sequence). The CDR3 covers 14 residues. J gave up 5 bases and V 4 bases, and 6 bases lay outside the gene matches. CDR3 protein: CASSSRDRLYGYTF. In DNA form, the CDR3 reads TGTGCCAGCAGCTCCCGGGACAGGCTGTATGGCTACACCTTC.

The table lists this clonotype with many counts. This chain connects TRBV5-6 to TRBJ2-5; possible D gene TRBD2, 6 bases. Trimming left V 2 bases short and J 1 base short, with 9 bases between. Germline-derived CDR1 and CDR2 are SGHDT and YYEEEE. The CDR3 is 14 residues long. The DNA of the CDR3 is TGTGCCAGCAGCTTCGGGGGAGGCCAAGAGACCCAGTACTTC. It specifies CASSFGGGQETQYF.

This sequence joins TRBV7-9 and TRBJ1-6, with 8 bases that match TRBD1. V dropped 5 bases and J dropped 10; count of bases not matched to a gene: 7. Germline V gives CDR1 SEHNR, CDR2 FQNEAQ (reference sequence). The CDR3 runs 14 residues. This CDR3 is CASSQDRAGSPLHF. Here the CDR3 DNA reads TGTGCCAGCAGCCAGGACAGGGCAGGCTCACCCCTCCACTTT.

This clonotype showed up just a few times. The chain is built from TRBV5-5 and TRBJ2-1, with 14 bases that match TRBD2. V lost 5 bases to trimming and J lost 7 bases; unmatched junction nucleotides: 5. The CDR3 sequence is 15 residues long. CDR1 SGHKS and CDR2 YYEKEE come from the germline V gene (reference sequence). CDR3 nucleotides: TGTGCCAGCAGGATCGGGACTAGCGGGAGTAATGAGCAGTTCTTC. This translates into CASRIGTSGSNEQFF.

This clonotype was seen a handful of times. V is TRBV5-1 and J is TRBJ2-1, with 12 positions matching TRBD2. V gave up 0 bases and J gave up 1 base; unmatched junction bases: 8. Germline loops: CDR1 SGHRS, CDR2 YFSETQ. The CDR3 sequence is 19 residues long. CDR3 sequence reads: CASSLDRRLAGASYNEQFF. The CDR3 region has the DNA TGCGCCAGCAGCTTGGACAGGAGACTAGCGGGAGCTTCCTACAATGAGCAGTTCTTC.

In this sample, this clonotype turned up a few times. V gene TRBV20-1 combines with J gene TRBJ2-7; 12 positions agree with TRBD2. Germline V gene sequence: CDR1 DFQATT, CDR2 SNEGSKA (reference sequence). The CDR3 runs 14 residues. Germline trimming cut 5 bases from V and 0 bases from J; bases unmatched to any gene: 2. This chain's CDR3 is CSARLAGVSYEQYF. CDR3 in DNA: TGCAGTGCTCGACTAGCGGGAGTCTCCTACGAGCAGTACTTC.

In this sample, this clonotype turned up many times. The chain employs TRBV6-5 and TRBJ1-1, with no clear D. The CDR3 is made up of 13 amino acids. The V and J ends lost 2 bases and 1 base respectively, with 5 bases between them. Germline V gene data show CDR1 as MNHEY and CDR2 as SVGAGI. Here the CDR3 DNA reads TGTGCCAGCAGTTACGCGGGGAACACTGAAGCTTTCTTT. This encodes CASSYAGNTEAFF.

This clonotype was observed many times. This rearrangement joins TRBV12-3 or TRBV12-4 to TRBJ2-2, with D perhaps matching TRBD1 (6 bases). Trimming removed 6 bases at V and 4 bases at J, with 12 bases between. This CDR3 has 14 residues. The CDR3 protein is CASSPDSPTGELFF. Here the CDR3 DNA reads TGTGCCAGCAGCCCGGACAGCCCCACCGGGGAGCTGTTTTTT.

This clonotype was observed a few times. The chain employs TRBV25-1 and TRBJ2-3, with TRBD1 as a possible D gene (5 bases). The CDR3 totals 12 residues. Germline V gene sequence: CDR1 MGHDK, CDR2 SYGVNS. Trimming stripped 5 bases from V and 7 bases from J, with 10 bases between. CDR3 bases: TGTGCCAGCAGTCCAGGGCAGTATACGCAGTATTTT. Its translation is CASSPGQYTQYF.

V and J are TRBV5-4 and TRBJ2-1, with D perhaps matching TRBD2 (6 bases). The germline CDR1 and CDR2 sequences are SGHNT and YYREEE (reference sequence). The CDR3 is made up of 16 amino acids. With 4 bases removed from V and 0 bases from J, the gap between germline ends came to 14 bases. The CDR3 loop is CASSPGAGSSYNEQFF. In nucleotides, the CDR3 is TGTGCCAGCAGCCCTGGGGCGGGGAGCTCCTACAATGAGCAGTTCTTC.

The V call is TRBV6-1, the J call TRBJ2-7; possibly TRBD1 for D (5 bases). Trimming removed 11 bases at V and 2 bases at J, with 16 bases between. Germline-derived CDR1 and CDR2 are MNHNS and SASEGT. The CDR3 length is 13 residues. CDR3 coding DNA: TGTGCCTGCCAACCAGGGTATCCCTACGAGCAGTACTTC. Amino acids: CACQPGYPYEQYF.

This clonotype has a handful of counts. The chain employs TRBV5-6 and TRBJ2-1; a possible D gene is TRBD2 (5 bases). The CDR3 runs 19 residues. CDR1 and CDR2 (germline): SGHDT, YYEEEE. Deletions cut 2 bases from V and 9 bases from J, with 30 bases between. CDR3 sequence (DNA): TGTGCCAGCAGCTTCTCCCTAGCTGCCGGAGCACGTTATGGCGGTGAGCAGTTCTTC. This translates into CASSFSLAAGARYGGEQFF.

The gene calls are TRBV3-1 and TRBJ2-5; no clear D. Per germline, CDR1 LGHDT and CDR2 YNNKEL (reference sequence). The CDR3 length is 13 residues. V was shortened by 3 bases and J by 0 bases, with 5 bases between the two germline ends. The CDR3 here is CASSQSYQETQYF. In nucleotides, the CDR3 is TGTGCCAGCAGCCAGTCGTACCAAGAGACCCAGTACTTC.

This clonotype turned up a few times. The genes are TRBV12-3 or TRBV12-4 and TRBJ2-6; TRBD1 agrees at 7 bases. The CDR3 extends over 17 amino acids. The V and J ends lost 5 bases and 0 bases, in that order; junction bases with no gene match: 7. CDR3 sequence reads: CASSLGQALSGANVLTF. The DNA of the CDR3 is TGTGCCAGCAGTCTAGGACAGGCCCTCTCTGGGGCCAACGTCCTGACTTTC.

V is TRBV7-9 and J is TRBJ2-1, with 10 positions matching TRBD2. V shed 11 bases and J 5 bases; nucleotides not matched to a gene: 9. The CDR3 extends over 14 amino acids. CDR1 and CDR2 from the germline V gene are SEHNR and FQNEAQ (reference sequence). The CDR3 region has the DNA TGTGCCGGTACCGGGACTAGCGCTAACAATGAGCAGTTCTTC. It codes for CAGTGTSANNEQFF.

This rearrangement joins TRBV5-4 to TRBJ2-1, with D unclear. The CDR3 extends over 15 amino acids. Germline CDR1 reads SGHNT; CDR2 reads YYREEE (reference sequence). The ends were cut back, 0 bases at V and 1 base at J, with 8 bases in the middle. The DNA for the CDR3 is TGTGCCAGCAGCTTGGGAGATCCGTCCTACAATGAGCAGTTCTTC. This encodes CASSLGDPSYNEQFF.

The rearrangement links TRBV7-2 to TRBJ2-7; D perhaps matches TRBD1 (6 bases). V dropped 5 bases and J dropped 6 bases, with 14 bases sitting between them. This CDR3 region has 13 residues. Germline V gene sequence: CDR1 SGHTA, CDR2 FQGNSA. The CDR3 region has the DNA TGTGCCAGCAGCGCAACAGGGCTCGGCGAGCAGTACTTC. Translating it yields CASSATGLGEQYF.

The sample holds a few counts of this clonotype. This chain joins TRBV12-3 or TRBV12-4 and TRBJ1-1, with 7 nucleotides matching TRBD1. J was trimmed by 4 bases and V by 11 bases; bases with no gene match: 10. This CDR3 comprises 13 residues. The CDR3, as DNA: TGTGCCTCCAGACAGGGAGAACTCACTGAAGCTTTCTTT. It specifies CASRQGELTEAFF.

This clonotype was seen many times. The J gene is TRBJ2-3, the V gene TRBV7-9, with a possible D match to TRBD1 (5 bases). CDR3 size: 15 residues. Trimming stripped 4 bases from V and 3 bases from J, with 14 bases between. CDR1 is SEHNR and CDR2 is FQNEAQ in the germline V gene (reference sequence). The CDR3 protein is CASSSGAYQTDTQYF. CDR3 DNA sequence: TGTGCCAGCAGCTCTGGGGCGTACCAGACAGATACGCAGTATTTT.

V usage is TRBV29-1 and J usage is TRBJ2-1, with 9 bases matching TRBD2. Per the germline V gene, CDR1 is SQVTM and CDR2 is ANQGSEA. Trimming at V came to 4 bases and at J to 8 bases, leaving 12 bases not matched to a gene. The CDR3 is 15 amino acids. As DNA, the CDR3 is TGCAGCGTTGGATCTGTCCATAGCGGGGGAGATGAGCAGTTCTTC. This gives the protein CSVGSVHSGGDEQFF.

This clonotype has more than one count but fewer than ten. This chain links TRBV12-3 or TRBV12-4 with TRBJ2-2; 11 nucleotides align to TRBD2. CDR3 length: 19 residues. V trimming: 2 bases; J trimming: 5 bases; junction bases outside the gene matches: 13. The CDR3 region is CASSLIPFGASGRTGELFF. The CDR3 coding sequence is TGTGCCAGCAGTTTAATCCCGTTTGGGGCTAGCGGGAGGACCGGGGAGCTGTTTTTT.

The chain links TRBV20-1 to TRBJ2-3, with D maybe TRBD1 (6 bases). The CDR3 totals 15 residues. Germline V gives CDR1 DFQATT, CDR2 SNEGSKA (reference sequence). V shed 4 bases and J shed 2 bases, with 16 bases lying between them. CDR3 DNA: TGCAGTGCTACAAAAACCGGGACAAACACAGATACGCAGTATTTT. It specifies CSATKTGTNTDTQYF.

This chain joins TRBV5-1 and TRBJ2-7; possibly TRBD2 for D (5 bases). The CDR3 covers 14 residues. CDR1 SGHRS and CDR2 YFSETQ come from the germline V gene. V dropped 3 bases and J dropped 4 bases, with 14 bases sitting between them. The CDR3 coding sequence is TGCGCCAGCAGCTACGACGCTCGAGGGTACGAGCAGTACTTC. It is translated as CASSYDARGYEQYF.

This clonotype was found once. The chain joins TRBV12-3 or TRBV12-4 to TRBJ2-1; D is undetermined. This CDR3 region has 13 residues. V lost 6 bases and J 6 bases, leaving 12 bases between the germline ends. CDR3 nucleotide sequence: TGTGCCAGCAGAATTCCAGTAACCAATGAGCAGTTCTTC. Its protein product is CASRIPVTNEQFF.

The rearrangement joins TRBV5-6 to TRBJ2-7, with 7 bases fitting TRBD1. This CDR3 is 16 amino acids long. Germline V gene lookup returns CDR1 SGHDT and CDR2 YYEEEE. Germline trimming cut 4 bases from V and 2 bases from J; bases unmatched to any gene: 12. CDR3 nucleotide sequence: TGTGCCAGCAGCCGCCTGGGACAGAAAGTAACCTACGAGCAGTACTTC. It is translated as CASSRLGQKVTYEQYF.

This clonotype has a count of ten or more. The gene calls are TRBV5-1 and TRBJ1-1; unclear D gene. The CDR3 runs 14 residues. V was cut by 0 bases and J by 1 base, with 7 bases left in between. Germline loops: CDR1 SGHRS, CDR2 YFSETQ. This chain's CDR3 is CASSLGTGNTEAFF. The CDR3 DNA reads TGCGCCAGCAGCTTGGGGACGGGGAACACTGAAGCTTTCTTT.